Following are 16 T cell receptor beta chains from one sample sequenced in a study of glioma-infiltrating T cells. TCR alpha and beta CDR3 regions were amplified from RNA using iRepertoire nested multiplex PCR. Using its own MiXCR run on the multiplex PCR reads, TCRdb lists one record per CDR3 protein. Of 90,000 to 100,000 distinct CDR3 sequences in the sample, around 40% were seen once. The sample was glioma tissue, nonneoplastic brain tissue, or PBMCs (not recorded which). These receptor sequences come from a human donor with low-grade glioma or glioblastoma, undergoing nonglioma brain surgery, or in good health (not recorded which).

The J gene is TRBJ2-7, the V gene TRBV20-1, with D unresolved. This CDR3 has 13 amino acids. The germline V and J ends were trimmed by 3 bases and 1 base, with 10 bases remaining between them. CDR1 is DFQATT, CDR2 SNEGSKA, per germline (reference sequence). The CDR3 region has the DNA TGCAGTGCTAGGCCAGGAAAGTCCTACGAGCAGTACTTC. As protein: CSARPGKSYEQYF.

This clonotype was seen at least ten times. CDR3 sequence: CATSTGGQGTYEQYF. For the CDR3, the DNA is TGTGCCACCAGCACCGGTGGACAGGGGACGTACGAGCAGTACTTC. The J gene is TRBJ2-7, the V gene TRBV15; 9 bases align to TRBD1. Germline V lookup: CDR1 LNHNV, CDR2 YYDKDF (reference sequence). CDR3 length equals 15 residues. With 4 bases clipped from V and 4 bases from J, the junction kept 8 bases outside the gene matches.

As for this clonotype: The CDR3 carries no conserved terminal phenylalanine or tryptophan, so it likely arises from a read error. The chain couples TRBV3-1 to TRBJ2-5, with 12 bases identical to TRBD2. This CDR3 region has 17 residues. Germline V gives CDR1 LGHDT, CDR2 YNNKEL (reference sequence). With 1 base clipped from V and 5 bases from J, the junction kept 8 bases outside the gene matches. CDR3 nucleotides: TGTGCCAGCAGCCAAGGGATACTAGCGGGGGGTCCTGAGACCCAGTACCTC. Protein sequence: CASSQGILAGGPETQYL.

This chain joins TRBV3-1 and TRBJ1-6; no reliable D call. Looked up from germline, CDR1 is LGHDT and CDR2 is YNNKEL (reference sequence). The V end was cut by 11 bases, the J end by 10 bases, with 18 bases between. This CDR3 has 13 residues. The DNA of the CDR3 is TGTGCCGGCATCCCGAACGTAGGATCACCCCTCCACTTT. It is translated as CAGIPNVGSPLHF.

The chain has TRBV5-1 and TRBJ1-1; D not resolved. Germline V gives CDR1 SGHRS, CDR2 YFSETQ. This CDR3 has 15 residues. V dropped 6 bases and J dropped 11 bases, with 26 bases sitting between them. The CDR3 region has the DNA TGCGCCAGCAACATTGGCGGACCCGCTCATGGAGGGGCTTTCTTT. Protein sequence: CASNIGGPAHGGAFF.

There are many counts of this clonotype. CDR3 in DNA: TGTGCCAGCGGGGACGGGACTAGCGCCTACGAGCAGTACTTC. Amino acids: CASGDGTSAYEQYF. The chain couples TRBV6-1 to TRBJ2-7, with 10 bases lining up with TRBD2. Germline-derived CDR1 and CDR2 are MNHNS and SASEGT. J was trimmed by 2 bases and V by 8 bases; bases with no gene match: 6. The CDR3 is 14 residues long.

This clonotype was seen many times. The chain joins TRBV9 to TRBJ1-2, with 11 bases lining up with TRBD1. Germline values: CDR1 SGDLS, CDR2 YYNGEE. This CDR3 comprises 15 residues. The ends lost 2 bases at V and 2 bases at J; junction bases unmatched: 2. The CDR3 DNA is TGTGCCAGCAGCGTTGGGGACAGGGGGAACTATGGCTACACCTTC. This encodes CASSVGDRGNYGYTF.

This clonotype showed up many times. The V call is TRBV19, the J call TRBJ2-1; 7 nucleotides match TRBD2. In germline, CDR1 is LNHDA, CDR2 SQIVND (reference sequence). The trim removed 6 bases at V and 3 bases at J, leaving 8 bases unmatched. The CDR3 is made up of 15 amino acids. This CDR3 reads CASRDGGGGYNEQFF. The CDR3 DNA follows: TGTGCCAGTAGGGATGGTGGCGGGGGCTACAATGAGCAGTTCTTC.

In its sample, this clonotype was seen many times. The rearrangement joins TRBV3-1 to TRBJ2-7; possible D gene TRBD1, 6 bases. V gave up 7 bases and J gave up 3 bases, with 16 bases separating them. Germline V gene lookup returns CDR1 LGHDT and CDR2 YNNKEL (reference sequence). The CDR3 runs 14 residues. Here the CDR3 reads CASKVEDRHYEQYF. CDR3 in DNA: TGTGCCAGCAAGGTTGAGGACAGACACTACGAGCAGTACTTC.

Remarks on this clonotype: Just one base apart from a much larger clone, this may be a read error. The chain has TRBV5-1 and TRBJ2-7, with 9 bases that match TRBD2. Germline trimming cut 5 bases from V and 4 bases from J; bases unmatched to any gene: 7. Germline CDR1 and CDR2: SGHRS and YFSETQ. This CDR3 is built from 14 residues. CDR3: CASRWSSGGYEQYF. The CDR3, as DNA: TGCGCCAGCAGATGGAGTAGCGGGGGATACGAGCAGTACTTC.

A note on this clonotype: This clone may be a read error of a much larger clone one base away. CDR3 nucleotides: TGTGCCAGCAGCCAAGATTGGCAGGCTCTAGCCAAAAACATTCAGTACTTC. This sequence encodes CASSQDWQALAKNIQYF. The chain combines TRBV14 with TRBJ2-4, with D hard to call. This CDR3 has 17 amino acids. V was shortened by 0 bases and J by 0 bases, with 12 bases between the two germline ends. Germline V gene sequence: CDR1 SGHDN, CDR2 FVKESK.

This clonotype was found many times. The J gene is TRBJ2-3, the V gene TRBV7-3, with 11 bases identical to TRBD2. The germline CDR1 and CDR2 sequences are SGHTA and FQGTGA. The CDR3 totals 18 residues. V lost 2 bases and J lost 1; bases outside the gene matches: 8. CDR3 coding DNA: TGTGCCAGCAGCTTACAGCCCCTACTAGCGGGGGGCACAGATACGCAGTATTTT. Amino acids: CASSLQPLLAGGTDTQYF.

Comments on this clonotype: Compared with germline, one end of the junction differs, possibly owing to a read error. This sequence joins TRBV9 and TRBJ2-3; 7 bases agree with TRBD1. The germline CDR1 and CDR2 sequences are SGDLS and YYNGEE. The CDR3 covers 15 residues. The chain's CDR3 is CDSSVGGLGGDTQYF. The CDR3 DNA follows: TGTGACAGCAGCGTAGGGGGCCTCGGTGGGGATACGCAGTATTTC.

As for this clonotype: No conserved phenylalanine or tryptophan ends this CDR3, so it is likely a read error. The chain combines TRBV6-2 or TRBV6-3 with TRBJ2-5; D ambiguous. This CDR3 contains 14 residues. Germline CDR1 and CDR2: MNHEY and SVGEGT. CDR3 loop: CASSYSHFQEAQYS. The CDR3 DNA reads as TGTGCCAGCAGTTACTCGCATTTCCAAGAGGCCCAGTACTCC.

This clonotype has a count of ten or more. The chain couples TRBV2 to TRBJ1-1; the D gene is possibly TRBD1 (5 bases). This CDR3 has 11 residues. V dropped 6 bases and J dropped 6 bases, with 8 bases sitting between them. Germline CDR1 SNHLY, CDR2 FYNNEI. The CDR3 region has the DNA TGTGCCAGCAGGGACACCCCTGAAGCTTTCTTT. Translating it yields CASRDTPEAFF.

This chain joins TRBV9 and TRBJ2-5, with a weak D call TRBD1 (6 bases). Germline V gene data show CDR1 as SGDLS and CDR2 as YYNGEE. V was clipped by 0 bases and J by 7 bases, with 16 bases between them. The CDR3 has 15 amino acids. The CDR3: CASSVGTDSGGTQYF. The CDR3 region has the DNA TGTGCCAGCAGCGTAGGGACAGATAGTGGTGGGACCCAGTACTTC. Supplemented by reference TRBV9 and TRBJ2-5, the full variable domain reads DSGVTQTPKHLITATGQRVTLRCSPRSGDLSVYWYQQSLDQGLQFLIQYYNGEERAKGNILERFSAQQFPDLHSELNLSSLELGDSALYFCASSVGTDSGGTQYFGPGTRLLVL.